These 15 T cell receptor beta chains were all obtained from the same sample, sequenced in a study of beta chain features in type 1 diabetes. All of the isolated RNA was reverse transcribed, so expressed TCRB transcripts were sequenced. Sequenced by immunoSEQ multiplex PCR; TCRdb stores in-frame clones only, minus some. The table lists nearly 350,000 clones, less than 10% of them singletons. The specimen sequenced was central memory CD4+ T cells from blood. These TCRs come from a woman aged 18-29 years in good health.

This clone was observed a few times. The chain's CDR3 is CASSLSMTAQTQYF. CDR3 nucleotides: TGTGCCAGCAGTTTATCGATGACTGCACAGACCCAGTACTTC. This sequence joins TRBV27 and TRBJ2-5, with D hard to call. Trimming left V 0 bases short and J 6 bases short, with 11 bases between. Germline values: CDR1 MNHEY, CDR2 SMNVEV (reference sequence). This CDR3 region has 14 residues.

The CDR3 reads CSVEGVGASLGYTF. CDR3 nucleotide sequence: TGCAGCGTTGAGGGGGTCGGTGCCTCTCTCGGCTACACCTTC. J is TRBJ1-2 and V is TRBV29-1; D is possibly TRBD1 (5 bases). V lost 3 bases, J lost 8 bases, and 19 bases lay in between. This CDR3 has 14 residues. The V gene's germline CDR1 is SQVTM and CDR2 ANQGSEA.

The CDR3 region is CASSSYIAGSSYEQYF. Here the CDR3 DNA reads TGTGCCAGCAGCTCATATATAGCGGGGAGCTCCTACGAGCAGTACTTC. The chain joins TRBV7-9 to TRBJ2-7; 8 nucleotides line up with TRBD2. Germline lookup yields CDR1 SEHNR and CDR2 FQNEAQ (reference sequence). Trimming took 4 bases from V and 0 from J; bases not matched to a gene: 8. The CDR3 runs to 16 residues.

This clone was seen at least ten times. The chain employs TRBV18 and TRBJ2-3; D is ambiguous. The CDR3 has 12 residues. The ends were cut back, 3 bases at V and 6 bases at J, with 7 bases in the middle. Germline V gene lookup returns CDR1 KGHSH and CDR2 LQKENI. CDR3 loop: CASSPEYDTQYF. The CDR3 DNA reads TGTGCCAGCTCACCGGAATACGATACGCAGTATTTT.

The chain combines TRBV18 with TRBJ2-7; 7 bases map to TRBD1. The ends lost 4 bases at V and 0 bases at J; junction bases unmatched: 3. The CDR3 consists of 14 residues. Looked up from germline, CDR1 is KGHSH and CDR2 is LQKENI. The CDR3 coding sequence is TGTGCCAGCTCACAGGCAGGGGGCTCCTACGAGCAGTACTTC. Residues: CASSQAGGSYEQYF.

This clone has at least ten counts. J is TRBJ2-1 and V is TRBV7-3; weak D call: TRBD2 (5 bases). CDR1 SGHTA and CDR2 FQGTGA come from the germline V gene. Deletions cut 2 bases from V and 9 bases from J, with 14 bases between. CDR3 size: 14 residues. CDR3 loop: CASSLGDPGVEQFF. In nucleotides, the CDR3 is TGTGCCAGCAGCTTAGGTGATCCCGGGGTTGAGCAGTTCTTC.

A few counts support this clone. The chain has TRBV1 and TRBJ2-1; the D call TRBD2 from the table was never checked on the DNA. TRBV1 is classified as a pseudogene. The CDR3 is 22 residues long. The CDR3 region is CTSSLEPRAASGRVLSYNEQFF. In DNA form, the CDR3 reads TGCACCAGCAGCCTCGAACCCAGGGCGGCTAGCGGGAGAGTGCTCTCCTACAATGAGCAGTTCTTC.

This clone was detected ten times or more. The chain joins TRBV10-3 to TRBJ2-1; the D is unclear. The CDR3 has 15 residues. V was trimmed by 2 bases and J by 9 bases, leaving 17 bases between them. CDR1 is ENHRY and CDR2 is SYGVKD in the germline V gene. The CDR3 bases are TGTGCCATCAGTGAGGTTCATGCCAGGAGCCCTGAGCAGTTCTTC. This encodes CAISEVHARSPEQFF.

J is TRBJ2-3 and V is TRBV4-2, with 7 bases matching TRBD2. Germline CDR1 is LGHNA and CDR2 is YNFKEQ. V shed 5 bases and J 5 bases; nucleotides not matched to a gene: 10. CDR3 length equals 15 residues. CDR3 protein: CASSSQVASGDTQYF. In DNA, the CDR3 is TGTGCCAGCAGCTCACAGGTAGCTAGCGGAGATACGCAGTATTTT.

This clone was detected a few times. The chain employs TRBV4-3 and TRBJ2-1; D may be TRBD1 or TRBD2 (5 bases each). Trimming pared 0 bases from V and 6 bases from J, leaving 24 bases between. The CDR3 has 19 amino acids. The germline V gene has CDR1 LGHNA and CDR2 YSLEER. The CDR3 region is CASSQERHRSGIGTNEQFF. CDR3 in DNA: TGCGCCAGCAGCCAAGAGAGACACCGCTCCGGGATCGGGACCAATGAGCAGTTCTTC.

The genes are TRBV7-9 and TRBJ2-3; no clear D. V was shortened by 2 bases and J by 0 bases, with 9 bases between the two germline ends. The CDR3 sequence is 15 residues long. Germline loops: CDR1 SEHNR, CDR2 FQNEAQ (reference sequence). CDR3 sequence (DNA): TGTGCCAGCAGCTTATCATTATCTAGCACAGATACGCAGTATTTT. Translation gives CASSLSLSSTDTQYF. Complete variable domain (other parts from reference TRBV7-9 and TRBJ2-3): DTGVSQNPRHKITKRGQNVTFRCDPISEHNRLYWYRQTLGQGPEFLTYFQNEAQLEKSRLLSDRFSAERPKGSFSTLEIQRTEQGDSAMYLCASSLSLSSTDTQYFGPGTRLTVL.

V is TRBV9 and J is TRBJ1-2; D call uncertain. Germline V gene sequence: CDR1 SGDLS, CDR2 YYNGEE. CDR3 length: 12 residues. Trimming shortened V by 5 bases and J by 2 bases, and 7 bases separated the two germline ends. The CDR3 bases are TGTGCCAGCAGTAAACTAAACTATGGCTACACCTTC. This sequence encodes CASSKLNYGYTF.

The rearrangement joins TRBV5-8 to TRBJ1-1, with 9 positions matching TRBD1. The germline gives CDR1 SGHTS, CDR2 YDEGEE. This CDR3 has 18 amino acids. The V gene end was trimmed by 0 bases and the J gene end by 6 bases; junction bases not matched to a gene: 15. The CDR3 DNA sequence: TGTGCCAGCAGCTTGGGGGCCCCAAGGGGACAGGGTATCTCTGAAGCTTTCTTT. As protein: CASSLGAPRGQGISEAFF.

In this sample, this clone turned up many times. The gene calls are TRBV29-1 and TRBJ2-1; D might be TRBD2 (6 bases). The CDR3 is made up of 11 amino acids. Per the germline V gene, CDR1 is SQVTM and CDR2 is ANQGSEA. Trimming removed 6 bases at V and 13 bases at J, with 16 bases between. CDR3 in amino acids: CSVGLSSLQFF. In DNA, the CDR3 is TGCAGCGTGGGACTCTCATCTCTCCAGTTCTTC.

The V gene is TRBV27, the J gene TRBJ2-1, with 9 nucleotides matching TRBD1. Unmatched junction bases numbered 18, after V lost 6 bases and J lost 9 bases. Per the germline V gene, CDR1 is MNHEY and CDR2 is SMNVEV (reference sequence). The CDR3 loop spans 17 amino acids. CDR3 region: CASRTKGQGTRLVEQFF. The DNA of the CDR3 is TGTGCCAGCAGAACTAAAGGACAGGGGACGCGGTTGGTTGAGCAGTTCTTC.